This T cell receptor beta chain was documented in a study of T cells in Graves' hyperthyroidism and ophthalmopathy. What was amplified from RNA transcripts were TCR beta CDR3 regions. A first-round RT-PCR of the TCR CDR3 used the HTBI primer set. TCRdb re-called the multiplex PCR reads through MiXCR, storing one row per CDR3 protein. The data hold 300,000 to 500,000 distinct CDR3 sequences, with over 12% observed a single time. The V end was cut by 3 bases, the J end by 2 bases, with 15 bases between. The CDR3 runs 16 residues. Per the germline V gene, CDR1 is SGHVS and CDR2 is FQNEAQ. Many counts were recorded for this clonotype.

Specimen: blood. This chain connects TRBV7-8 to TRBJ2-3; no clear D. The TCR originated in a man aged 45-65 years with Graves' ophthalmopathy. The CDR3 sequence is CASSFSLAEDTDTQYF. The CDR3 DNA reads TGTGCCAGCAGCTTCTCCCTGGCAGAAGACACAGATACGCAGTATTTT.